Shown below are 12 T cell receptor beta chains from a single sample sequenced in a study of blood T cell repertoires in COVID-19. Generated by immunoSEQ multiplex PCR, the TCRdb table keeps only in-frame clones and is missing some. This sample carries tens of thousands of clones, around nine tenths of them seen once, and the ten largest clones take over 9.5%. Sequencing input: peripheral blood. Receptors originate from a man aged 60 to 75 with active COVID-19.

The V gene is TRBV5-1, the J gene TRBJ2-2; D call uncertain. CDR3 length: 14 residues. Germline V gene data show CDR1 as SGHRS and CDR2 as YFSETQ. V lost 2 bases and J lost 0, with 5 bases in between. The CDR3: CASSLRANTGELFF. The CDR3 bases are TGCGCCAGCAGCTTACGGGCGAACACCGGGGAGCTGTTTTTT.

The gene calls are TRBV19 and TRBJ2-6; 9 nucleotides line up with TRBD1. Germline CDR1 and CDR2: LNHDA and SQIVND (reference sequence). Trimming took 6 bases from V and 2 from J; bases not matched to a gene: 11. The CDR3 is 18 residues long. Here the CDR3 DNA reads TGTGCCAGTAGCGGGGACAGGGCCTTACCTACTGGGGCCAACGTCCTGACTTTC. This translates into CASSGDRALPTGANVLTF.

The V and J genes are TRBV12-3 or TRBV12-4 and TRBJ2-1; TRBD2 matches at 10 bases. The CDR3 is 12 amino acids. V lost 8 bases, J lost 7 bases, and 2 bases stayed unmatched. CDR3 protein: CASASGRNEQFF. The CDR3 nucleotides are TGTGCCAGCGCTAGCGGGAGAAATGAGCAGTTCTTC.

The chain employs TRBV4-2 and TRBJ2-7; the D gene is possibly TRBD2 (5 bases). This CDR3 comprises 17 residues. Germline V gene lookup returns CDR1 LGHNA and CDR2 YNFKEQ. V lost 4 bases and J 6 bases, leaving 25 bases between the germline ends. In DNA form, the CDR3 reads TGTGCCAGCAGCCCCACCGCCGGGCGGGTAGAGGCGAGCGAGCAGTACTTC. Translated: CASSPTAGRVEASEQYF.

J is TRBJ2-5 and V is TRBV5-1, with 9 positions matching TRBD1. J was trimmed by 1 base and V by 5 bases; bases with no gene match: 9. The CDR3 is 16 residues long. Germline-derived CDR1 and CDR2 are SGHRS and YFSETQ. This chain's CDR3 is CASRSSPGQGQETQYF. The CDR3 DNA sequence: TGCGCCAGCAGATCCTCCCCGGGACAGGGCCAAGAGACCCAGTACTTC.

This rearrangement joins TRBV7-2 to TRBJ2-5; a weak D match, TRBD1 (5 bases). Looked up from germline, CDR1 is SGHTA and CDR2 is FQGNSA. V lost 0 bases, J lost 4 bases, and 12 bases lay in between. The CDR3 is made up of 15 amino acids. The CDR3 region has the DNA TGTGCCAGCAGCTTAGCAGGGGCCTCGGGAGAGACCCAGTACTTC. Its protein product is CASSLAGASGETQYF.

This sequence joins TRBV9 and TRBJ1-2; a weak D match, TRBD1 (6 bases). The CDR3 spans 13 residues. Trimming removed 5 bases from V and 6 bases from J, with 14 bases in between. The germline V gene has CDR1 SGDLS and CDR2 YYNGEE. The CDR3 here is CASSFTGQNGYTF. CDR3 coding DNA: TGTGCCAGCAGTTTCACAGGGCAGAATGGCTACACCTTC.

The genes are TRBV15 and TRBJ2-1; tentative D call: TRBD1 (7 bases). This CDR3 has 15 residues. The germline V and J ends were trimmed by 4 bases and 4 bases, with 14 bases remaining between them. CDR1 and CDR2 (germline): LNHNV, YYDKDF (reference sequence). As DNA, the CDR3 is TGTGCCACCAGCACCGCGGGACAGCGATACAATGAGCAGTTCTTC. Translation gives CATSTAGQRYNEQFF.

The chain combines TRBV24-1 with TRBJ2-3; a weak D match, TRBD1 (5 bases). The CDR3 sequence is 15 residues long. The germline V gene encodes CDR1 KGHDR and CDR2 SFDVKD. The V end was cut by 0 bases, the J end by 0 bases, with 6 bases between. The CDR3 here is CATSDLDSSTDTQYF. The CDR3 DNA follows: TGTGCCACCAGTGATTTGGACAGTAGCACAGATACGCAGTATTTT.

This chain links TRBV7-2 with TRBJ2-7; 7 nucleotides match TRBD2. The trim removed 5 bases at V and 6 bases at J, leaving 10 bases unmatched. The CDR3 is 14 amino acids. Germline CDR1 SGHTA, CDR2 FQGNSA. CDR3 DNA: TGTGCCAGCAGCCTTAGCGGGTTGGGATTCGAGCAGTACTTC. This sequence encodes CASSLSGLGFEQYF.

This chain links TRBV12-3 or TRBV12-4 with TRBJ1-3; maybe TRBD1 (5 bases). The V and J ends lost 8 bases and 3 bases respectively, with 8 bases between them. CDR3 length equals 12 residues. CDR3 DNA: TGTGCCAGCGGGGGGTTTGGAAACACCATATATTTT. It specifies CASGGFGNTIYF.

The chain recombines TRBV7-8 with TRBJ2-2; 12 bases line up with TRBD2. The V gene end was trimmed by 0 bases and the J gene end by 4 bases; junction bases not matched to a gene: 9. The CDR3 sequence is 19 residues long. Germline V gene data show CDR1 as SGHVS and CDR2 as FQNEAQ. The CDR3 nucleotides read TGTGCCAGCAGCTTAGCAATTGCTAGCGGGAGGGCCGCCACCGGGGAGCTGTTTTTT. Protein sequence: CASSLAIASGRAATGELFF.